This T cell receptor beta chain was retrieved from a study of CD8+ T cells in alopecia areata. Study results and limitations: Patients displayed less clarity in TCR sharing than mice, a finding possibly related to HLA. In scalp samples, resident alphabeta T cells of normal skin are also sequenced. Compared with normal scalp, lesional scalp had higher clonality and more expanded CD8+ clones.

Worth noting for this clone: No antigen is known for it.

Using a FACSAria, the CD4+ and CD8+ T cells were sorted from the PBMCs. Extracted RNA was reverse transcribed, and the resulting cDNA served as sequencing template. The repertoire was sequenced with immunoSEQ multiplex PCR; TCRdb's copy has only in-frame clones and lacks some. Counted here are a few hundred thousand clones, more than 50% occurring once; the ten biggest clones make up over 4%. From germline, CDR1 is SGHRS and CDR2 YFSETQ. The CDR3 has 14 residues. With 4 bases removed from V and 4 bases from J, the gap between germline ends came to 14 bases. Sequencing was done on a sample of CD8+ T cells sorted from blood. The sequence derives from a human donor in good health. V gene TRBV5-1 combines with J gene TRBJ2-5; D remains ambiguous. CDR3 sequence reads: CASSGPGSRETQYF. DNA for the CDR3: TGCGCCAGCAGCGGCCCTGGTAGCCGAGAGACCCAGTACTTC.